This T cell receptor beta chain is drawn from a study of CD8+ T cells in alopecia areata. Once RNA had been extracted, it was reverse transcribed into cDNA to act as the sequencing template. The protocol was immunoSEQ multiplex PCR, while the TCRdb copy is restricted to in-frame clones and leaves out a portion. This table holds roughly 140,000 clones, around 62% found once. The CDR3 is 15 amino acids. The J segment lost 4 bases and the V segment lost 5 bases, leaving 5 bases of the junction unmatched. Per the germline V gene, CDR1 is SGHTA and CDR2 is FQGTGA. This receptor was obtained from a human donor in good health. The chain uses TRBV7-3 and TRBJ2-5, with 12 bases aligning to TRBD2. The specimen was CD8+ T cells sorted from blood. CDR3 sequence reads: CASSQTSGRGETQYF. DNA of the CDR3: TGTGCCAGCAGCCAGACTAGCGGGAGAGGAGAGACCCAGTACTTC. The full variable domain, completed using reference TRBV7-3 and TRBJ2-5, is GAGVSQTPSNKVTEKGKYVELRCDPISGHTALYWYRQSLGQGPEFLIYFQGTGAADDSGLPNDRFFAVRPEGSVSTLKIQRTERGDSAVYLCASSQTSGRGETQYFGPGTRLLVL.